The source of this TCR beta chain is a study of vaccination and CD4 T cells after COVID-19. The Oncomine TCR Beta short-read assay sequenced DNA from cultured CD4+ T cells. Each CDR3 protein gets one entry after TCRdb re-called the PCR reads with MiXCR. In the table there are around 7,900 distinct CDR3 sequences, around 67% of which are singletons. Germline V CDR1 and CDR2: DFQATT, SNEGSKA (reference sequence). The CDR3 covers 13 residues. Trimming shortened V by 3 bases and J by 0 bases, and 8 bases separated the two germline ends. The treatment denotes: approximately 9-day PBMC culture with coronavirus spike peptide pools or control peptides (ViraFEST assay). ViraFEST enlarged antigen-specific T cell populations with peptide pools and afterwards sequenced TCRs. IL-2 at around 10 IU/ml and peptide pools at roughly 11 ug/ml were added to PBMCs cultured at around 2 million per well. With respect to this clonotype: The antigen remains unidentified.

This TCR derives from a human donor who had recovered from COVID-19. The sample taken for sequencing was CD4+ T cells from blood, cultured in vitro. The chain is built from TRBV20-1 and TRBJ1-1, with D unclear. For the CDR3, the DNA is TGCAGTGCTAGCGTCGGCATGAACACTGAAGCTTTCTTT. Translated: CSASVGMNTEAFF.